One and the same sample provided the 14 T cell receptor beta chains below, sequenced in a study of shared clonotypes between healthy human individuals. TCRdb's table, derived via immunoSEQ multiplex PCR, lists solely in-frame clones and lacks some. The sample holds approximately 980,000 clones; 76% are singletons and the top ten take around 1.5%. The sample was memory CD4+ T cells sorted from blood. This sample's subset: CD45RA-negative fraction. Source of these receptors: a man aged 18 to 30 in good health.

The chain carries TRBV5-4 and TRBJ2-5, with unresolved D. The CDR3 contains 11 residues. Germline V gene lookup returns CDR1 SGHNT and CDR2 YYREEE (reference sequence). V was trimmed by 4 bases and J by 1 base, leaving 2 bases between them. The CDR3 region is CASSRQETQYF. The CDR3 nucleotides read TGTGCCAGCAGCCGCCAAGAGACCCAGTACTTC.

This clone was seen more than once but under ten times. V and J are TRBV4-2 and TRBJ1-1; the match to TRBD1 covers 7 bases. Per germline, CDR1 LGHNA and CDR2 YNFKEQ. The V segment lost 4 bases and the J segment 5 bases; nucleotides outside the gene matches: 10. This CDR3 has 15 amino acids. CDR3: CASSLPDRVETEAFF. The CDR3 nucleotides read TGTGCCAGCAGCCTGCCCGACAGGGTTGAGACTGAAGCTTTCTTT.

The rearrangement links TRBV19 to TRBJ2-3; D remains ambiguous. The V and J ends lost 5 bases and 6 bases respectively, with 15 bases between them. This CDR3 comprises 14 residues. Germline CDR1 LNHDA, CDR2 SQIVND (reference sequence). CDR3 bases: TGTGCCAGTAGTGCGGCTTCTCTCTGGGATACGCAGTATTTT. This sequence encodes CASSAASLWDTQYF.

The rearrangement joins TRBV5-1 to TRBJ1-2, with D uncertain. CDR3 length equals 14 residues. Germline V lookup: CDR1 SGHRS, CDR2 YFSETQ. V gave up 1 base and J gave up 1 base, with 8 bases separating them. For the CDR3, the DNA is TGCGCCAGCAGCTTGACGCAGAATAACTATGGCTACACCTTC. Amino acid sequence: CASSLTQNNYGYTF.

V and J are TRBV4-2 and TRBJ1-2, with TRBD1 matching 8 bases. The V segment lost 0 bases and the J segment 2 bases; nucleotides outside the gene matches: 8. The germline CDR1 and CDR2 sequences are LGHNA and YNFKEQ. The CDR3 runs 17 residues. The CDR3 region has the DNA TGTGCCAGCAGCCAAGATTTTGGGACAGGCCTCAACTATGGCTACACCTTC. Protein product: CASSQDFGTGLNYGYTF.

This chain joins TRBV2 and TRBJ2-7; tentatively, D is TRBD1 or TRBD2 (5 bases each). Trimming shortened V by 10 bases and J by 5 bases, and 15 bases separated the two germline ends. From germline, CDR1 is SNHLY and CDR2 FYNNEI. This CDR3 is 12 amino acids long. The DNA for the CDR3 is TGTGCCACCGGTGGGACCCGCGACGAGCAGTACTTC. This gives the protein CATGGTRDEQYF.

The V gene is TRBV6-1, the J gene TRBJ2-4, with no clear D. CDR1 and CDR2 (germline): MNHNS, SASEGT. V lost 4 bases to trimming and J lost 0 bases, with 10 bases between them. This CDR3 is built from 15 residues. CDR3 coding DNA: TGTGCCAGCAGTGGTGGGGTGGGAGCCAAAAACATTCAGTACTTC. This encodes CASSGGVGAKNIQYF.

The gene calls are TRBV4-1 and TRBJ2-5; TRBD2 matches 8 bases. The CDR3 loop spans 15 amino acids. Trimming at V came to 4 bases and at J to 1 base, leaving 5 bases not matched to a gene. CDR1 is MGHRA and CDR2 is YSYEKL in the germline V gene. The CDR3 region is CASSPGTRAQETQYF. Here the CDR3 DNA reads TGCGCCAGCAGCCCAGGGACTAGGGCCCAAGAGACCCAGTACTTC.

The gene calls are TRBV29-1 and TRBJ1-5; the D is unclear. This CDR3 region has 15 residues. Germline CDR1 and CDR2: SQVTM and ANQGSEA. Trimming cost V 8 bases and J 0 bases, with 17 bases left between them. This chain's CDR3 is CSSSRAGDSNQPQHF. The DNA of the CDR3 is TGCAGCTCCTCAAGGGCGGGAGATAGCAATCAGCCCCAGCATTTT.

The chain links TRBV10-2 to TRBJ2-7; D is possibly TRBD2 (6 bases). Trimming took off 5 bases at V and 4 bases at J, with 12 bases between the two ends. This CDR3 has 13 amino acids. Germline values: CDR1 WSHSY, CDR2 SAAADI. Here the CDR3 reads CASSNQGGYEQYF. Written as DNA, the CDR3 is TGCGCCAGCAGTAACCAGGGAGGATACGAGCAGTACTTC.

The rearrangement links TRBV5-4 to TRBJ1-2; D is unclear. Germline V gene lookup returns CDR1 SGHNT and CDR2 YYREEE (reference sequence). The CDR3 sequence is 14 residues long. Trimming removed 0 bases at V and 4 bases at J, with 10 bases between. CDR3 residues: CASSLERGSYGYTF. DNA of the CDR3: TGTGCCAGCAGCTTGGAGCGGGGATCCTATGGCTACACCTTC.

This clone appeared once. The chain is built from TRBV30 and TRBJ1-6, with TRBD1 identical over 8 bases. This CDR3 spans 14 amino acids. The J segment lost 7 bases and the V segment lost 1 base, leaving 3 bases of the junction unmatched. Per germline, CDR1 GTSNPN and CDR2 SVGIG (reference sequence). The CDR3 here is CAWSGTGGNSPLHF. CDR3 nucleotides: TGTGCCTGGAGTGGAACAGGGGGGAATTCACCCCTCCACTTT. The whole variable domain, remainder taken from reference TRBV30 and TRBJ1-6, is SQTIHQWPATLVQPVGSPLSLECTVEGTSNPNLYWYRQAAGRGLQLLFYSVGIGQISSEVPQNLSASRPQDRQFILSSKKLLLSDSGFYLCAWSGTGGNSPLHFGNGTRLTVT.

This clone has a single count. Here the CDR3 DNA reads TGTGCCAGCAGCCCGAACTATGGCTACACCTTC. Translating it yields CASSPNYGYTF. This chain joins TRBV6-6 and TRBJ1-2; D not resolved. Per germline, CDR1 MNHNY and CDR2 SVGAGI (reference sequence). The ends were cut back, 6 bases at V and 2 bases at J, with 4 bases in the middle. This CDR3 has 11 residues.

This clone was found a few times. The chain employs TRBV7-2 and TRBJ2-5, with 16 bases fitting TRBD2. This CDR3 has 18 residues. Germline CDR1 reads SGHTA; CDR2 reads FQGNSA. V lost 5 bases and J lost 7; bases outside the gene matches: 13. The CDR3: CASSTGTSGGALGGTQYF. CDR3 in DNA: TGTGCCAGCAGCACCGGGACTAGCGGGGGGGCCCTTGGGGGGACCCAGTACTTC.